This T cell receptor beta chain emerged from a study of T cell responses to AZD1222 COVID-19 vaccine. At the level of the study: Recipients boosted at about 4 weeks or about 12 weeks are pooled. Overall study results and limits: Spike-spanning, vaccine-associated CD4 TCRs were dominant at 160-218 and 743-854. Unmutated regions of variants are reportedly targeted by nearly half of spike-specific TCRs. Spike-specific TCR breadth rose after two AZD1222 doses, and depth rose as well.

Libraries were prepared by immunoSEQ multiplex PCR; TCRdb keeps only in-frame clonotypes and omits some of them. The sample records fewer than 110,000 clones, about 93% being singletons. Germline-derived CDR1 and CDR2 are SNHLY and FYNNEI. The length of the CDR3 is 13 residues. With 6 bases clipped from V and 6 bases from J, the junction kept 2 bases outside the gene matches. Note on this clone: Its antigen is unknown.

The clonotype comes from an adult in good health. The V gene is TRBV2, the J gene TRBJ2-2; 9 positions agree with TRBD1. Sequenced here: peripheral blood, sampled on day 0 of AZD1222 vaccination. In DNA, the CDR3 is TGTGCCAGCAGCAACAGGGGGCCCGGGGAGCTGTTTTTT. It encodes CASSNRGPGELFF.